This TCR beta chain was obtained from a study of response to subunit inactivated influenza vaccine. The CDR3 totals 16 residues. The V gene end was trimmed by 3 bases and the J gene end by 7 bases; junction bases not matched to a gene: 11. TCRdb passed the RT-PCR reads through MiXCR, listing each CDR3 protein once. Seen here are about 540,000 distinct CDR3 sequences, 20% to 25% observed once, and the top ten hold about 2.8%. These data also formed part of another study, on T cells expressing NK-cell markers. That work adds: The TCR beta cDNA came from 5'RACE template switching with UMIs. Obtained from sorted CD3+CD56+NKG2C+, CD3+CD56+NKG2C- and CD3+CD56-NKG2C+ T cells were the TCR beta repertoires. Just one sequenced donor of eight was HCMV-seronegative, while seven were seropositive. In a handful of donors, dominant CD3+CD56+NKG2C+ clones formed about 1.0-7.5% of CD8+ cells. Among several donors, these clonotypes also ranked first in the CD3+CD56-NKG2C+ fraction.

The chain combines TRBV12-3 or TRBV12-4 with TRBJ1-4; 7 nucleotides agree with TRBD1. This receptor was taken from a man aged 50-59 years who received an inactivated influenza vaccine. Specimen: CD4+ T cells sorted from PBMCs, collected 11 to 12 days after vaccination. This CDR3 is CASSFLRTGGGEKLFF. The CDR3 DNA follows: TGTGCCAGCAGTTTTTTACGGACAGGTGGGGGTGAAAAACTGTTTTTT.